The T cell receptor beta chain described here comes from a study of cytomegalovirus exposure and HLA in healthy donors. General study results and limits: In a later analysis, 16,951 TCR beta sequences were associated with HLA alleles at 0.05 false discovery rate.

With 4 bases removed from V and 2 bases from J, the gap between germline ends came to 12 bases. Germline V gene data show CDR1 as MDHEN and CDR2 as SYDVKM. The CDR3 contains 14 residues. 60 Vbeta and 13 Jbeta primers were used in PCR. Libraries were prepared by immunoSEQ multiplex PCR; TCRdb keeps only in-frame clonotypes and omits some of them. This table holds about 140,000 clones, more than 70% found once. With regard to this clone: What it binds is not known.

The rearrangement joins TRBV28 to TRBJ2-7; a possible D gene is TRBD1 (6 bases). The TCR was taken from a male donor in good health and CMV-seronegative. Sequenced: PBMCs. CDR3 DNA: TGTGCCAGCAGTTCCCCCGGGACAACCTACGAGCAGTACTTC. The encoded protein is CASSSPGTTYEQYF.